These T cell receptor beta chains were read from a single sample in a study of blood T cell repertoires in COVID-19. TCRdb's table, derived via immunoSEQ multiplex PCR, lists solely in-frame clones and lacks some. Here the sample spans hundreds of thousands of clones, over 75% being singletons. Specimen: peripheral blood. These receptor sequences come from a middle-aged woman who had recovered from COVID-19. CDR3s include the opening cysteine and the closing phenylalanine or tryptophan. D genes are given only for firm matches. For some rows the clone size is stated as once, few or many, or as a class when expanded; others skip it.

cdr3_nt cdr3_aa j_call clone_size d_call v_call
TGTGCCAGCAGACCAGGGTGGGGTTTTAGGGCTTTCTTT CASRPGWGFRAFF TRBJ1-1 . . TRBV5-8
TGTGCCAGCAGCTTACAGGGGGCTAGAGAGACCCAGTACTTC CASSLQGARETQYF TRBJ2-5 . TRBD1 TRBV7-2
TGTGCCAGCAGCACCAACCCGGCGGGCGTCGGGGAGCTGTTTTTT CASSTNPAGVGELFF TRBJ2-2 many . TRBV9
TGTGCCAGTAGTATTAGTAGGAGGGAGACAGGGACGGAGACCCAGTACTTC CASSISRRETGTETQYF TRBJ2-5 . . TRBV19
TGTGCCAGCAGCTACGCCTTGAGCTCCTACAATGAGCAGTTCTTC CASSYALSSYNEQFF TRBJ2-1 once . TRBV7-2
TGTGCCAGCAGCCAAGGTCCAGCGGGGGTGGTCACAGATACGCAGTATTTT CASSQGPAGVVTDTQYF TRBJ2-3 . TRBD2 TRBV3-1/TRBV3-2
TGTGCCAGCTCACCGACAGAACGGGCTGAAGCTTTCTTT CASSPTERAEAFF TRBJ1-1 once . TRBV18
TGTGCCAGCAGTTTAGGCCGGGGGTCTAATGAAAAACTGTTTTTT CASSLGRGSNEKLFF TRBJ1-4 . . TRBV6-5
TGTGCCAGCAGCCAAGAGGTAGCGGGGGGGATCAATGAGCAGTTCTTC CASSQEVAGGINEQFF TRBJ2-1 once TRBD2 TRBV4-2
TGTGCCAGCAGCCAAGATAGGGGGCTCAGGGGGAGGAATCAGCCCCAGCATTTT CASSQDRGLRGRNQPQHF TRBJ1-5 . TRBD1 TRBV7-2
TGTGCCAGCAGTTTATCCATCGGACAGGGGGACTATGGCTACACCTTC CASSLSIGQGDYGYTF TRBJ1-2 . TRBD1 TRBV28
TGTGCCAGCAGCGTAGAGGGACTGGGCGGCGATGAGCAGTTCTTC CASSVEGLGGDEQFF TRBJ2-1 . . TRBV9
TGTGCCAGCAGCCCCCGACAGGGGGTGAAGTTTGAAAAACTGTTTTTT CASSPRQGVKFEKLFF TRBJ1-4 . TRBD1 TRBV7-6
TGCGCCAGCAGCCGCCTATCTCAGGGGAAACTGTTTTTT CASSRLSQGKLFF TRBJ1-4 . . TRBV4-1
TGTGCCAGCAGCACGGGGAGTAGCAATCAGCCCCAGCATTTT CASSTGSSNQPQHF TRBJ1-5 once . TRBV28
TGTGCCAGCGCCCAGGGACAGACCAACACCGGGGAGCTGTTTTTT CASAQGQTNTGELFF TRBJ2-2 . TRBD1 TRBV6-5